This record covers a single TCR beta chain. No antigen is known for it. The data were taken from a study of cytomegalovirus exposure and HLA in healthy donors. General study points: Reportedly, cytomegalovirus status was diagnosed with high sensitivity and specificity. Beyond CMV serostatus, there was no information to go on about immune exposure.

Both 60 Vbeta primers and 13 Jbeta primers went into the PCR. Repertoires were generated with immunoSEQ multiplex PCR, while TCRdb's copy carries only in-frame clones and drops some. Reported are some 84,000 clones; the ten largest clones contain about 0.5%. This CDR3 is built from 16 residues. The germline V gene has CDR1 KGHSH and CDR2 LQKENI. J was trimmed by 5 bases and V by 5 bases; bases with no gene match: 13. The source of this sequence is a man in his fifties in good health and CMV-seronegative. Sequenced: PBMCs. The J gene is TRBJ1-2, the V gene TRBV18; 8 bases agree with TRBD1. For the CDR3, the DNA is TGTGCCAGCTCAACAGGACAGGGTGGCTACGATTATGGCTACACCTTC. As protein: CASSTGQGGYDYGYTF.